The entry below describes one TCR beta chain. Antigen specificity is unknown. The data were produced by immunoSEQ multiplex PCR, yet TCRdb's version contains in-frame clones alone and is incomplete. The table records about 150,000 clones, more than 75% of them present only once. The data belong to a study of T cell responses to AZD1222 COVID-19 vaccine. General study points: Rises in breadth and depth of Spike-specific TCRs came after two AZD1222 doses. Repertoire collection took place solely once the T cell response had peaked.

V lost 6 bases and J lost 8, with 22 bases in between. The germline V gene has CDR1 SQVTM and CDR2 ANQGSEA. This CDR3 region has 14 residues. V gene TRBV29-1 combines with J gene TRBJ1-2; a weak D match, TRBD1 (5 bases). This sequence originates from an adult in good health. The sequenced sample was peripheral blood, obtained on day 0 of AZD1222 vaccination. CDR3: CSVRELGEIGGYTF. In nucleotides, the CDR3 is TGCAGCGTGCGCGAGTTGGGGGAAATAGGAGGCTACACCTTC.